This T cell receptor beta chain stems from a study of tumor-infiltrating lymphocytes in primary liver carcinoma. Study details: Patients, male and female, were 30 to 69 years old.

Starting material of about 0.45 ug total RNA yielded TCR beta cDNA via a constant-region primer. ARM-PCR, slightly modified, supplied the TCR beta libraries through three nested multiplex PCR rounds. Researchers ran the first two PCR rounds for roughly 10 cycles each with TRBV1-TRBV30 forward primers and a C-beta reverse primer. TCRdb independently ran MiXCR on the multiplex PCR reads; one entry per CDR3 protein. The table lists some 110,000 distinct CDR3 sequences, 55% to 75% of them singletons. CDR3 size: 12 residues. Germline values: CDR1 MDHEN, CDR2 SYDVKM. Note on this clonotype: A much larger clone lies a single base off, so this may be a read error.

Scientists recovered RNA and DNA together from around 20-30 mg of unsorted bulk tissue. The chain is built from TRBV28 and TRBJ2-7; possible D gene TRBD2, 6 bases. The TCR sequence derives from a woman aged 55-70 years with primary liver carcinoma and hepatitis B virus infection. The specimen was liver tumor tissue from sampling region 3. The subset is: tumor region T3, left-lateral pole. The CDR3 loop is CASSATSYEEYF. In DNA, the CDR3 is TGTGCCAGCAGTGCTACTAGCTACGAGGAGTACTTC.